Below are 30 T cell receptor beta chains sequenced from a single sample in a study of control samples from healthy donors and cancer patients. Sequenced by immunoSEQ multiplex PCR; TCRdb stores in-frame clones only, minus some. The sample has 100,000 or so clones, roughly four fifths seen once. The sample consisted of blood. Receptors were obtained from a woman in her fifties or sixties in good health.

V usage is TRBV27 and J usage is TRBJ2-3; TRBD2 aligns across 7 bases. The V gene end was trimmed by 3 bases and the J gene end by 6 bases; junction bases not matched to a gene: 6. Germline CDR1 and CDR2: MNHEY and SMNVEV (reference sequence). The CDR3 loop spans 14 amino acids. CDR3 in amino acids: CASSLQGGRDTQYF. For the CDR3, the DNA is TGTGCCAGCAGTTTGCAGGGAGGGAGGGATACGCAGTATTTT.

This chain uses TRBV11-1 with TRBJ2-7; perhaps TRBD1 as D (6 bases). V dropped 1 base and J dropped 2 bases, with 12 bases sitting between them. The CDR3 has 15 residues. Germline lookup yields CDR1 SGHAT and CDR2 FQDESV (reference sequence). This CDR3 reads CASSLGVRGTYEQYF. The CDR3 DNA follows: TGTGCCAGCAGCTTAGGAGTTAGGGGGACCTACGAGCAGTACTTC.

V and J are TRBV5-5 and TRBJ2-7, with TRBD2 matching 14 bases. Germline V lookup: CDR1 SGHKS, CDR2 YYEKEE (reference sequence). J gave up 7 bases and V 5 bases, and 8 bases lay outside the gene matches. This CDR3 is built from 15 residues. CDR3 residues: CASSYGLAGGEEQYF. The CDR3 region has the DNA TGTGCCAGCAGTTATGGACTAGCGGGAGGTGAAGAGCAGTACTTC.

This clone came up many times. V gene TRBV6-5 combines with J gene TRBJ1-5; possibly TRBD1 for D (5 bases). V gave up 6 bases and J gave up 0 bases, with 6 bases separating them. The germline gives CDR1 MNHEY, CDR2 SVGAGI. This CDR3 has 13 residues. CDR3 sequence: CASRTDSNQPQHF. As DNA, the CDR3 is TGTGCCAGCAGGACAGATAGCAATCAGCCCCAGCATTTT.

This clone occurred once. The chain employs TRBV20-1 and TRBJ1-1; D not certain. V lost 5 bases to trimming and J lost 6 bases, with 10 bases between them. Germline loops: CDR1 DFQATT, CDR2 SNEGSKA (reference sequence). CDR3 size: 11 residues. CDR3 sequence (DNA): TGCAGTGCTCTTGGTAGGGCTGAAGCTTTCTTT. This sequence encodes CSALGRAEAFF.

This clone was recorded only once. The rearrangement links TRBV6-5 to TRBJ2-1; D unresolved. CDR1 and CDR2 (germline): MNHEY, SVGAGI. This CDR3 contains 14 residues. Trimming removed 7 bases at V and 5 bases at J, with 15 bases between. CDR3 in DNA: TGTGCCAGCAAGCCCCCTGGCAGCAACAATGAGCAGTTCTTC. Protein sequence: CASKPPGSNNEQFF.

CDR3 sequence (DNA): TGTGCCACCTTGGGGCAGGGGAGCTCCTACGAGCAGTACTTC. It is translated as CATLGQGSSYEQYF. The chain has TRBV28 and TRBJ2-7; a possible D gene is TRBD1 (6 bases). This CDR3 spans 14 amino acids. Germline values: CDR1 MDHEN, CDR2 SYDVKM. V gave up 10 bases and J gave up 0 bases, with 16 bases separating them.

This clone appeared once. The chain carries TRBV18 and TRBJ1-5; TRBD1 might be the D (5 bases). The CDR3 totals 18 residues. The V gene lost 3 bases and the J gene lost 6 bases, with 24 bases spanning the gap. Per the germline V gene, CDR1 is KGHSH and CDR2 is LQKENI. CDR3 sequence: CASSPPTVEGMGTQPQHF. Written as DNA, the CDR3 is TGTGCCAGCTCACCCCCCACAGTGGAAGGGATGGGGACTCAGCCCCAGCATTTT. Full variable domain (missing parts from reference TRBV18 and TRBJ1-5): NAGVMQNPRHLVRRRGQEARLRCSPMKGHSHVYWYRQLPEEGLKFMVYLQKENIIDESGMPKERFSAEFPKEGPSILRIQQVVRGDSAAYFCASSPPTVEGMGTQPQHFGDGTRLSIL.

The rearrangement uses TRBV10-1 and TRBJ2-1; TRBD2 matches at 10 bases. V was pared by 3 bases and J by 4 bases, with 6 bases of the junction left unmatched. Germline V gene data show CDR1 as WNHNN and CDR2 as SYGVQD (reference sequence). The CDR3 spans 16 residues. This chain's CDR3 is CASSDPTSGRYNEQFF. The DNA for the CDR3 is TGCGCCAGCAGTGACCCGACTAGCGGGCGATACAATGAGCAGTTCTTC.

The chain recombines TRBV5-1 with TRBJ2-5; D gene ambiguous. Trimming took 2 bases from V and 0 from J, leaving 2 bases between them. The CDR3 extends over 12 amino acids. CDR1 SGHRS and CDR2 YFSETQ come from the germline V gene. CDR3 sequence (DNA): TGCGCCAGCAGCTTCAACCAAGAGACCCAGTACTTC. The encoded protein is CASSFNQETQYF. The entire variable domain, with the rest obtained from reference TRBV5-1 and TRBJ2-5, is as follows: KAGVTQTPRYLIKTRGQQVTLSCSPISGHRSVSWYQQTPGQGLQFLFEYFSETQRNKGNFPGRFSGRQFSNSRSEMNVSTLELGDSALYLCASSFNQETQYFGPGTRLLVL.

CDR3 in DNA: TGTGCTAGTGGTTTGTGGGGGGACAGGGATGGCTACACCTTC. It translates to CASGLWGDRDGYTF. This chain links TRBV12-5 with TRBJ1-2; 9 nucleotides align to TRBD1. Germline trimming cut 2 bases from V and 6 bases from J; bases unmatched to any gene: 4. Looked up from germline, CDR1 is LGHNT and CDR2 is FRNRAP. The CDR3 covers 14 residues.

Turning to this clone: The same CDR3 is also encoded by other DNA sequences in this sample. This rearrangement joins TRBV18 to TRBJ2-5; D gene ambiguous. V lost 0 bases and J 1 base, leaving 6 bases between the germline ends. CDR1 and CDR2 from the germline V gene are KGHSH and LQKENI. The CDR3 contains 14 residues. CDR3 loop: CASSPPSGQETQYF. CDR3 DNA: TGTGCCAGCTCACCACCTTCGGGCCAAGAGACCCAGTACTTC.

In this sample, this clone turned up once. This chain links TRBV11-2 with TRBJ2-3; TRBD2 agrees at 11 bases. The ends lost 5 bases at V and 7 bases at J; junction bases unmatched: 8. CDR3 size: 15 residues. Germline V gene data show CDR1 as SGHAT and CDR2 as FQNNGV. CDR3 in DNA: TGTGCCAGCAGCACTCTCAGACTAGCGGGGAATACGCAGTATTTT. Amino acids: CASSTLRLAGNTQYF.

The gene calls are TRBV7-8 and TRBJ1-1; TRBD1 aligns across 7 bases. The CDR3 contains 15 residues. V lost 7 bases to trimming and J lost 0 bases; unmatched junction nucleotides: 8. The germline gives CDR1 SGHVS, CDR2 FQNEAQ. DNA of the CDR3: TGTGCCAGCATCCCTCCCCAGGGGGTGAACACTGAAGCTTTCTTT. It specifies CASIPPQGVNTEAFF. The variable domain in full, with the rest retrieved from reference TRBV7-8 and TRBJ1-1, is GAGVSQSPRYKVAKRGQDVALRCDPISGHVSLFWYQQALGQGPEFLTYFQNEAQLDKSGLPSDRFFAERPEGSVSTLKIQRTQQEDSAVYLCASIPPQGVNTEAFFGQGTRLTVV.

This rearrangement joins TRBV11-2 to TRBJ1-6; D call uncertain. CDR1 is SGHAT and CDR2 is FQNNGV in the germline V gene. The ends were cut back, 0 bases at V and 8 bases at J, with 5 bases in the middle. The CDR3 spans 13 residues. The CDR3 sequence is CASSLDVDSPLHF. CDR3 coding DNA: TGTGCCAGCAGCTTAGATGTGGATTCACCCCTCCACTTT.

J is TRBJ2-7 and V is TRBV14; 11 bases agree with TRBD2. CDR1 and CDR2 from the germline V gene are SGHDN and FVKESK. V lost 1 base and J lost 2; bases outside the gene matches: 4. The CDR3 runs 16 residues. CDR3 in DNA: TGTGCCAGCAGCCAAGGACTAGCGGGAATTACCTACGAGCAGTACTTC. Its protein is CASSQGLAGITYEQYF.

V gene TRBV28 combines with J gene TRBJ1-2, with TRBD1 matching 8 bases. The CDR3 runs 15 residues. CDR1 is MDHEN, CDR2 SYDVKM, per germline. With 6 bases clipped from V and 7 bases from J, the junction kept 13 bases outside the gene matches. The CDR3 loop is CASRETLVRGPGYTF. CDR3 in DNA: TGTGCCAGCAGGGAGACGTTGGTCAGGGGGCCTGGCTACACCTTC.

The rearrangement uses TRBV3-1 (or the pseudogene TRBV3-2) and TRBJ2-7; D unresolved. V lost 5 bases, J lost 3 bases, and 5 bases lay in between. CDR1 LGHDT and CDR2 YNNKEL come from the germline V gene (reference sequence). The CDR3 runs 11 residues. Here the CDR3 reads CASSSSYEQYF. CDR3 in DNA: TGTGCCAGCAGCTCGAGCTACGAGCAGTACTTC.

V and J are TRBV6-1 and TRBJ2-5, with 9 bases aligning to TRBD2. J lost 2 bases, V lost 1 base, and 5 bases had no gene match. The CDR3 totals 16 residues. The germline CDR1 and CDR2 sequences are MNHNS and SASEGT. CDR3 DNA sequence: TGTGCCAGCAGTGAAGGGGTCAGCGGGGGGCAAGAGACCCAGTACTTC. Amino acids: CASSEGVSGGQETQYF.

The gene calls are TRBV6-5 and TRBJ2-1; 7 bases line up with TRBD1. Germline-derived CDR1 and CDR2 are MNHEY and SVGAGI. The CDR3 has 14 residues. The ends lost 8 bases at V and 0 bases at J; junction bases unmatched: 4. CDR3 in DNA: TGTGCCAGCGGGGGACAGAGCTCCTACAATGAGCAGTTCTTC. This codes for CASGGQSSYNEQFF.

The rearrangement links TRBV29-1 to TRBJ2-3, with D possibly matching TRBD2 (5 bases). Between the trimmed V and J ends, which lost 7 bases and 2 bases, there was a span of 16 bases. CDR1 SQVTM and CDR2 ANQGSEA come from the germline V gene. The CDR3 is 14 amino acids. This chain's CDR3 is CSAAKAVATDTQYF. As DNA, the CDR3 is TGCAGCGCCGCCAAAGCGGTAGCCACAGATACGCAGTATTTT.

The rearrangement joins TRBV5-1 to TRBJ2-7; 8 bases fit TRBD1. Trimming took 0 bases from V and 2 from J; bases not matched to a gene: 4. Germline values: CDR1 SGHRS, CDR2 YFSETQ. The CDR3 length is 15 residues. CDR3 sequence reads: CASSLGGTGTYEQYF. The DNA for the CDR3 is TGCGCCAGCAGCTTGGGAGGGACAGGCACCTACGAGCAGTACTTC.

The chain is built from TRBV2 and TRBJ2-1, with unresolved D. Trimming cost V 3 bases and J 9 bases, with 18 bases left between them. This CDR3 has 15 amino acids. Germline lookup yields CDR1 SNHLY and CDR2 FYNNEI. CDR3 residues: CASSEQASPYSEQFF. The CDR3 coding sequence is TGTGCCAGCAGTGAGCAGGCTAGTCCCTACTCTGAGCAGTTCTTC.

The chain combines TRBV29-1 with TRBJ1-3; D is perhaps TRBD1 (6 bases). V shed 6 bases and J shed 0 bases, with 15 bases lying between them. Germline assignment: CDR1 SQVTM and CDR2 ANQGSEA. The CDR3 has 15 residues. CDR3 DNA sequence: TGCAGCGTCGGATCGACAGGCTACTCTGGAAACACCATATATTTT. Translating gives CSVGSTGYSGNTIYF. Full variable domain (remainder filled in from reference TRBV29-1 and TRBJ1-3): SAVISQKPSRDICQRGTSLTIQCQVDSQVTMMFWYRQQPGQSLTLIATANQGSEATYESGFVIDKFPISRPNLTFSTLTVSNMSPEDSSIYLCSVGSTGYSGNTIYFGEGSWLTVV.

The chain recombines TRBV9 with TRBJ2-2; D perhaps matches TRBD2 (5 bases). Trimming stripped 2 bases from V and 5 bases from J, with 13 bases between. Germline CDR1 and CDR2: SGDLS and YYNGEE. The CDR3 length is 15 residues. The CDR3 sequence is CASSVGERFTGELFF. The CDR3 DNA sequence: TGTGCCAGCAGCGTTGGGGAGAGGTTTACCGGGGAGCTGTTTTTT.

The rearrangement uses TRBV2 and TRBJ1-5, with no clear D. Germline CDR1 SNHLY, CDR2 FYNNEI. V lost 4 bases and J lost 1, with 5 bases in between. This CDR3 comprises 13 residues. The CDR3 nucleotides are TGTGCCAGCAGTGGAGGGAGCAATCAGCCCCAGCATTTT. Its protein is CASSGGSNQPQHF. The full variable domain, its missing parts supplied by reference TRBV2 and TRBJ1-5, is EPEVTQTPSHQVTQMGQEVILRCVPISNHLYFYWYRQILGQKVEFLVSFYNNEISEKSEIFDDQFSVERPDGSNFTLKIRSTKLEDSAMYFCASSGGSNQPQHFGDGTRLSIL.

The chain employs TRBV7-2 and TRBJ2-5; a weak D match, TRBD2 (6 bases). The length of the CDR3 is 14 residues. Germline CDR1 is SGHTA and CDR2 is FQGNSA. Trimming stripped 6 bases from V and 5 bases from J, with 16 bases between. CDR3 DNA: TGTGCCAGCAGTCTGACTAGGGGTGGGGAGACCCAGTACTTC. Its protein is CASSLTRGGETQYF.

The J gene is TRBJ1-5, the V gene TRBV19; 7 positions match TRBD1. Germline loops: CDR1 LNHDA, CDR2 SQIVND (reference sequence). This CDR3 has 15 residues. V lost 1 base to trimming and J lost 5 bases; unmatched junction nucleotides: 5. This CDR3 reads CASSIGGQADQPQHF. CDR3 DNA: TGTGCCAGTAGTATAGGCGGACAGGCTGATCAGCCCCAGCATTTT.

CDR3 residues: CASSRLTSHEQYF. CDR3 sequence (DNA): TGTGCCAGCAGCCGTCTGACAAGCCACGAGCAGTACTTC. This chain joins TRBV3-1 (or the pseudogene TRBV3-2) and TRBJ2-7; no definite D call. CDR3 length: 13 amino acids. The V and J ends lost 4 bases and 5 bases respectively, with 12 bases between them. From germline, CDR1 is LGHDT and CDR2 YNNKEL (reference sequence).

The rearrangement joins TRBV27 to TRBJ1-5, with TRBD1 as a possible D gene (5 bases). This CDR3 spans 14 amino acids. Per germline, CDR1 MNHEY and CDR2 SMNVEV (reference sequence). With 6 bases removed from V and 4 bases from J, the gap between germline ends came to 13 bases. The CDR3, as DNA: TGTGCCAGCAGCAGGGACGGAGCGAATCAGCCCCAGCATTTT. This translates into CASSRDGANQPQHF.